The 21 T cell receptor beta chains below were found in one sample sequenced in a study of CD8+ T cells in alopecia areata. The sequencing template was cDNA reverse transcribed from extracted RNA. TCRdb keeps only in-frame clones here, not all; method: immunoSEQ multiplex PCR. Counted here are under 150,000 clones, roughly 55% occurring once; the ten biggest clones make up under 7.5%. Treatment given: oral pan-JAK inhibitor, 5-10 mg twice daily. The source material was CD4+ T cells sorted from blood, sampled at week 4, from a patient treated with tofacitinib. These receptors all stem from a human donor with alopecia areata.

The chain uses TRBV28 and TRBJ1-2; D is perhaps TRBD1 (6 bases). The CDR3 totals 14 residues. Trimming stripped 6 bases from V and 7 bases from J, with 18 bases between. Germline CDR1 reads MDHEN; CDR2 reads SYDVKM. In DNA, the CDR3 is TGTGCCAGCAGGAGAGACAGGTCTGTGGGTGGCTACACCTTC. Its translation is CASRRDRSVGGYTF.

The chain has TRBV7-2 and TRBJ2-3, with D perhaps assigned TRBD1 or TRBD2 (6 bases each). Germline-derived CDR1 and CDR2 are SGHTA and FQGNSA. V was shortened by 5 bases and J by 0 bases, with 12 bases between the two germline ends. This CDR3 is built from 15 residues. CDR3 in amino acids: CASSARGTSTDTQYF. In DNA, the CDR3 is TGTGCCAGCAGCGCACGCGGGACAAGCACAGATACGCAGTATTTT.

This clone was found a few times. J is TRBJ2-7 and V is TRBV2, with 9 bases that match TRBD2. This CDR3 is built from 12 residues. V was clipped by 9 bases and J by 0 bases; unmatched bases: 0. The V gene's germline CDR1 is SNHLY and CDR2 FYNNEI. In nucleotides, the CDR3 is TGTGCCAGTAGCGGGAGCTCCTACGAGCAGTACTTC. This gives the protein CASSGSSYEQYF. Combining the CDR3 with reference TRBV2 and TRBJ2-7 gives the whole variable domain EPEVTQTPSHQVTQMGQEVILRCVPISNHLYFYWYRQILGQKVEFLVSFYNNEISEKSEIFDDQFSVERPDGSNFTLKIRSTKLEDSAMYFCASSGSSYEQYFGPGTRLTVT.

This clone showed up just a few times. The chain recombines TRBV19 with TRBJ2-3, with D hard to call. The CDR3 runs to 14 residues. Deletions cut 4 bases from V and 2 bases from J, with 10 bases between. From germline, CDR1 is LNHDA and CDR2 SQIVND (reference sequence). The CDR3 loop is CASSTPEVTDTQYF. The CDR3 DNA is TGTGCCAGTAGTACGCCGGAAGTCACAGATACGCAGTATTTT.

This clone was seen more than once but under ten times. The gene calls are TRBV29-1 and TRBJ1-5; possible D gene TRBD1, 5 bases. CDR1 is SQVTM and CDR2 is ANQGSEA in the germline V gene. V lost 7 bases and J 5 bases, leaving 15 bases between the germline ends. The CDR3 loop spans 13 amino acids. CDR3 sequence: CSAAGTPDQPQHF. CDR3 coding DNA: TGCAGCGCTGCCGGGACTCCGGATCAGCCCCAGCATTTT.

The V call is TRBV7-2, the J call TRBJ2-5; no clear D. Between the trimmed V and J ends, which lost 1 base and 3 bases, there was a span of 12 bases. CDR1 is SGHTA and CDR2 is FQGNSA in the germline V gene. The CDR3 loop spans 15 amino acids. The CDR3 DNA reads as TGTGCCAGCAGCTTAGGGTCAGACCCAGAAGAGACCCAGTACTTC. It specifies CASSLGSDPEETQYF.

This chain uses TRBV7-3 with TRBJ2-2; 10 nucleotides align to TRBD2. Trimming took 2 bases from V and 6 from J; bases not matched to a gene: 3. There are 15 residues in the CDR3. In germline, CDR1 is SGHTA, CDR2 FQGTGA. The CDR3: CASSLSSGGAGELFF. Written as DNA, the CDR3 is TGTGCCAGCAGCTTATCTAGCGGGGGAGCCGGGGAGCTGTTTTTT.

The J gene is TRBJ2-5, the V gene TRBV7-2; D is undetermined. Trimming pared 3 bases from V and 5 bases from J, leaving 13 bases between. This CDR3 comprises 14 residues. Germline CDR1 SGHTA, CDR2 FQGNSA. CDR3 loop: CASSFMSQGETQYF. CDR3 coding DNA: TGTGCCAGCAGCTTTATGTCCCAAGGGGAGACCCAGTACTTC.

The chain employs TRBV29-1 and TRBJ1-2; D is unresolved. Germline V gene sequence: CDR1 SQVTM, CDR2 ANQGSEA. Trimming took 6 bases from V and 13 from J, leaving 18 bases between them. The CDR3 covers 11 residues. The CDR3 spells CSVRTAERATF. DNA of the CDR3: TGCAGCGTCCGTACCGCCGAAAGGGCCACCTTC.

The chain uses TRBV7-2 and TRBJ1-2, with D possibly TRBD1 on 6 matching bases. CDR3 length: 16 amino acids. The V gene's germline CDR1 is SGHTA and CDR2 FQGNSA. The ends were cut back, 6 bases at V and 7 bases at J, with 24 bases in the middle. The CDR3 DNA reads TGTGCCAGCAGTTTAAATAGAGGGGGTACAACTAGTGGCTACACCTTC. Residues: CASSLNRGGTTSGYTF.

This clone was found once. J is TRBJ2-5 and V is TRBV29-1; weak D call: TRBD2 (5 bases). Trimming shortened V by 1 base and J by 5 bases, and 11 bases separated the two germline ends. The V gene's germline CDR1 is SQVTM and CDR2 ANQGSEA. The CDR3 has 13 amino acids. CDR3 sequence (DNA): TGCAGCGTTGAAGGGAGGTTTGCGGAGACCCAGTACTTC. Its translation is CSVEGRFAETQYF. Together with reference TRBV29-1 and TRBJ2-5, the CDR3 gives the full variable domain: SAVISQKPSRDICQRGTSLTIQCQVDSQVTMMFWYRQQPGQSLTLIATANQGSEATYESGFVIDKFPISRPNLTFSTLTVSNMSPEDSSIYLCSVEGRFAETQYFGPGTRLLVL.

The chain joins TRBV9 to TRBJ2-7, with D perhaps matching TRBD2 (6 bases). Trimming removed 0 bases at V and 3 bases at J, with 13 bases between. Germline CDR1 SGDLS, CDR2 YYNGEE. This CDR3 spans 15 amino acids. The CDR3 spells CASSVGTTEDYEQYF. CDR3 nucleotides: TGTGCCAGCAGCGTAGGGACTACCGAAGACTACGAGCAGTACTTC.

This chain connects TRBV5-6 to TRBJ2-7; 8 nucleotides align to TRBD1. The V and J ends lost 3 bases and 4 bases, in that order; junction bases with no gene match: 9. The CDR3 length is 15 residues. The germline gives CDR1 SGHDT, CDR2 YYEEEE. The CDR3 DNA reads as TGTGCCAGCAGCTCCAGCGGACAGGGCGGTTACGAGCAGTACTTC. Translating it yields CASSSSGQGGYEQYF. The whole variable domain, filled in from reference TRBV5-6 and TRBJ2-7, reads DAGVTQSPTHLIKTRGQQVTLRCSPKSGHDTVSWYQQALGQGPQFIFQYYEEEERQRGNFPDRFSGHQFPNYSSELNVNALLLGDSALYLCASSSSGQGGYEQYFGPGTRLTVT.

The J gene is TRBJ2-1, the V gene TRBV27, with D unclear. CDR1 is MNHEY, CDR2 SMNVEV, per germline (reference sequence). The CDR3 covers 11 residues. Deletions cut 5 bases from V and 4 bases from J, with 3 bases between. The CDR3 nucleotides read TGTGCCAGCAGTAGATACAATGAGCAGTTCTTC. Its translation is CASSRYNEQFF.

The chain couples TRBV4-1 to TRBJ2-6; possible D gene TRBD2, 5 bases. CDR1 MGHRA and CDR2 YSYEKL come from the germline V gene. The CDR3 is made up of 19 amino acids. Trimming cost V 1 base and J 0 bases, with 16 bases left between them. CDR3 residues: CASSQGRLKVSSGANVLTF. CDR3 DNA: TGCGCCAGCAGCCAAGGGAGGCTGAAGGTTAGCTCTGGGGCCAACGTCCTGACTTTC.

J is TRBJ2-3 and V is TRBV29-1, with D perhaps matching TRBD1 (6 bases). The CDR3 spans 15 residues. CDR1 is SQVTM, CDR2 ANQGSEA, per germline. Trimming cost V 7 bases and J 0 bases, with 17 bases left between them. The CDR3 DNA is TGCAGCGCCCCTAAATTGGACAGAAGCACAGATACGCAGTATTTT. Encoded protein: CSAPKLDRSTDTQYF.

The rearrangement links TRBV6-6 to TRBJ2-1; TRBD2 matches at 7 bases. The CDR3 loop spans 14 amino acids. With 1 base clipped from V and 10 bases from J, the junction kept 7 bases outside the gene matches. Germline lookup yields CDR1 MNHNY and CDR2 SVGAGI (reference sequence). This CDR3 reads CASSYYGTKNEQFF. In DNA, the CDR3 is TGTGCCAGCAGTTACTATGGGACTAAGAACGAGCAGTTCTTC.

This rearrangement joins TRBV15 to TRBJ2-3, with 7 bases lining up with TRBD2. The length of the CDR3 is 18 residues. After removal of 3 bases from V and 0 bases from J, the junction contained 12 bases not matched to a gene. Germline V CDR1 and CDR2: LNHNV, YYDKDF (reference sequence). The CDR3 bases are TGTGCCACCAGCAGGACCAGCGGGATAGTTGGGAGCACAGATACGCAGTATTTT. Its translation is CATSRTSGIVGSTDTQYF.

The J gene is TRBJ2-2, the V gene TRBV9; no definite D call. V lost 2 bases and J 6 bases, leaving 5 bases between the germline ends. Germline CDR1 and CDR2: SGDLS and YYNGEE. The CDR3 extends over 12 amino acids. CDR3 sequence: CASSVYAGELFF. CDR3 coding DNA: TGTGCCAGCAGCGTCTACGCCGGGGAGCTGTTTTTT.

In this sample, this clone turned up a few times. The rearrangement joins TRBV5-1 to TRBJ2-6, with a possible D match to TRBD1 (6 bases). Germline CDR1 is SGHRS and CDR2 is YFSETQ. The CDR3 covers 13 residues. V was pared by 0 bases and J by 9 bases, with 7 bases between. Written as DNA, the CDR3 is TGCGCCAGCAGCTTGGGACAGGACAACGTCCTGACTTTC. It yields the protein CASSLGQDNVLTF.

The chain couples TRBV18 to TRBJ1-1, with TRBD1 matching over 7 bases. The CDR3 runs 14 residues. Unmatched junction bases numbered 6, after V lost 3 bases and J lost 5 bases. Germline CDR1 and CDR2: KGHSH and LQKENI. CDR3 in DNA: TGTGCCAGCTCACCGACAGGGTTAATTACTGAAGCTTTCTTT. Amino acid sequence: CASSPTGLITEAFF. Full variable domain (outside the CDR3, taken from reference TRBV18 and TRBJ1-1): NAGVMQNPRHLVRRRGQEARLRCSPMKGHSHVYWYRQLPEEGLKFMVYLQKENIIDESGMPKERFSAEFPKEGPSILRIQQVVRGDSAAYFCASSPTGLITEAFFGQGTRLTVV.